Detailed here is one TCR beta chain. In the original processing: How many nucleated cells were present was estimated from reference gene primer amplification. Data came from immunoSEQ multiplex PCR; TCRdb stores just in-frame clones and leaves some out. The V and J calls and clone size were taken over from that table, and D and trimming were inferred from the DNA. The sample records under 300,000 clones, 88% being singletons. This sample is part of a study of blood T cell repertoires in COVID-19. Study-level information: The samples span acute and convalescent COVID-19 from the United States, Italy and Spain. Nucleic acid was either cDNA or gDNA, and it came from T cells, B-cell-depleted T cells, or PBMCs.

The TCR was taken from a young woman with acute or convalescent COVID-19. Sequencing input: peripheral blood.

CDR3 bases: TGTGCCAGCAGCTTAGGCGGCACTAGCGGATCAAATGAGCAGTTCTTC. Amino acid sequence: CASSLGGTSGSNEQFF. The chain combines TRBV7-2 with TRBJ2-1, with 8 bases aligning to TRBD2. From germline, CDR1 is SGHTA and CDR2 FQGNSA. V shed 1 base and J 7 bases; nucleotides not matched to a gene: 9. The CDR3 spans 16 residues.